Given below is one TCR beta chain in context. The entry originates in a study of T cell repertoires in MIS-A myocarditis. This CDR3 comprises 13 residues. CDR1 is MDHEN and CDR2 is SYDVKM in the germline V gene. V was trimmed by 5 bases and J by 9 bases, leaving 17 bases between them. Generated by immunoSEQ multiplex PCR, the TCRdb table keeps only in-frame clones and is missing some. The data hold roughly 10,000 clones, with 65% to 90% observed a single time. The J gene is TRBJ2-7, the V gene TRBV28; tentatively, D is TRBD2 (6 bases). The TCR sequence derives from a man aged 18 to 29 with fulminant myocarditis from multisystem inflammatory syndrome in adults (MIS-A) after COVID-19. Input material: right ventricle heart tissue obtained at autopsy. The CDR3 here is CASSRDSQLGQYF. CDR3 in DNA: TGTGCCAGCAGTCGGGACTCCCAACTCGGGCAGTACTTC.